The rows below give T cell receptor beta chains drawn from one sample of a study of T cells in localized non-small cell lung cancer. Sequencing was performed with immunoSEQ multiplex PCR; in TCRdb, only in-frame clones are kept and a portion is missing. This sample has approximately 70,000 clones; roughly nine tenths occur once, and the top ten carry about a fifth. This material consisted of peripheral blood, taken before any cancer treatment. The source of these receptors is a male donor older than 55 with stage III squamous cell lung carcinoma. Both conserved end residues are part of each CDR3. A D gene is named only where the DNA matches it firmly. Not all rows give a size; the values are once, few, many and, for expanded clones, a class.

D gene	V gene	J gene	clone size	CDR3 DNA	CDR3 protein
TRBD1	TRBV4-1	TRBJ2-7	.	TGCGCCAGCAGCCCGGACAGGGGGGGCGAGCAGTACTTC	CASSPDRGGEQYF
TRBD2	TRBV5-4	TRBJ2-5	once	TGTGCCAGCAGCTTGGCCGGGGTAGCGGGGGGCTGGGAGACCCAGTACTTC	CASSLAGVAGGWETQYF
.	TRBV14	TRBJ2-2	.	TGTGCCAGCAGCCCCCGGTCTTGGGTAGCACCTCCGAACACCGGGGAGCTGTTTTTT	CASSPRSWVAPPNTGELFF
TRBD1	TRBV5-1	TRBJ2-6	.	TGCGCCAGCAGCTCTGGGACAGCAAGCTCTGGGGCCAACGTCCTGACTTTC	CASSSGTASSGANVLTF
.	TRBV19	TRBJ1-5	.	TGTGCCAGTAGTATCACAGAGAGCAATCAGCCCCAGCATTTT	CASSITESNQPQHF
TRBD2	TRBV12-5	TRBJ2-1	once	TGTGCTAGTGGTTTGGGACTAGCGGGGGACAATGAGCAGTTCTTC	CASGLGLAGDNEQFF
.	TRBV6-1	TRBJ2-7	.	TGTGCCAGCAGTGCCCAATGGGATCCCTACGAGCAGTACTTC	CASSAQWDPYEQYF
TRBD1	TRBV10-3	TRBJ2-7	.	TGTGCCATCAGTGAGTCGGGGGACAGGTCCTACGAGCAGTACTTC	CAISESGDRSYEQYF
TRBD1	TRBV7-9	TRBJ2-5	.	TGTGCCAGCACTCACACCAGGGGGAAAGAGACCCAGTACTTC	CASTHTRGKETQYF
.	TRBV7-9	TRBJ1-1	.	TGTGCCAGCAGCCCGGGGCCTGAAGCTTTCTTT	CASSPGPEAFF
.	TRBV19	TRBJ2-1	once	TGTGCCAGTAACGTCCGTGGTGAGCAGTTCTTC	CASNVRGEQFF
.	TRBV27	TRBJ2-5	.	TGTGCCAGCAGTTTGGTTAGGACCGGGGAGACCCAGTACTTC	CASSLVRTGETQYF
.	TRBV6-5	TRBJ2-5	.	TGTGCCAGCAGTTTACACGGCAGCCAAGAGACCCAGTACTTC	CASSLHGSQETQYF
.	TRBV4-1	TRBJ2-6	.	TGCGCCAGCAGCCAGAACTTAGGGAGCCCCCAGGCCAACGTCCTGACTTTC	CASSQNLGSPQANVLTF
.	TRBV5-1	TRBJ1-5	.	TGCGCCAGCAGCCTTGACGAGGGTAGCAATCAGCCCCAGCATTTT	CASSLDEGSNQPQHF
.	TRBV7-2	TRBJ1-6	.	TGTGCCAGCAGCTACCGCCGGGGTAATAATTCACCCCTCCACTTT	CASSYRRGNNSPLHF
.	TRBV5-1	TRBJ1-1	.	TGCGCCAGCAGCTTTGGACCGAACACTGAAGCTTTCTTT	CASSFGPNTEAFF
.	TRBV30	TRBJ1-1	.	TGTGCCTGGAGTCCCCCTCGGGAGTGGGGGTTCCCTGAAGCTTTCTTT	CAWSPPREWGFPEAFF
TRBD1	TRBV28	TRBJ1-2	.	TGTGCCAGCAGTCCAGGGACAGCCCTACGACGGGGCTACACCTTC	CASSPGTALRRGYTF
TRBD1	TRBV10-3	TRBJ1-2	.	TGTGCCATCGGAGACAGGGTAGTATCGGGCGGCTACACCTTC	CAIGDRVVSGGYTF
TRBD2	TRBV27	TRBJ2-2	.	TGTGCCAGCGGAGTCGTAGCGGGGGCGAACACCGGGGAGCTGTTTTTT	CASGVVAGANTGELFF
.	TRBV9	TRBJ2-3	.	TGTGCCAGCAGCGCCGGAGGCTTAACAGATACGCAGTATTTT	CASSAGGLTDTQYF
TRBD2	TRBV28	TRBJ2-1	.	TGTGCCAGCAGTTTCCCTAGCGGGGGCCCTTACAATGAGCAGTTCTTC	CASSFPSGGPYNEQFF
TRBD2	TRBV2	TRBJ2-5	.	TGTGCCAGCAGTGATAAGACTAGCGGGCCGTCCCAGTACTTC	CASSDKTSGPSQYF
.	TRBV7-2	TRBJ2-5	.	TGTGCCAGCAGCTTAGTGGCCTCGGGGGAAGAGACCCAGTACTTC	CASSLVASGEETQYF
TRBD2	TRBV29-1	TRBJ2-3	.	TGCAGCGTTGAAGATAATCGCCTAGCGGGTAACACAGATACGCAGTATTTT	CSVEDNRLAGNTDTQYF
.	TRBV21-1	TRBJ1-1	.	TGTGCCAGCAGCAATGTTTGGAAGAACACTGAAGCTTTCTTT	CASSNVWKNTEAFF
.	TRBV7-9	TRBJ2-3	few	TGTGCCAGCAGCTCGCCCAAAAACAGGGAAGACGTCACAGATACGCAGTATTTT	CASSSPKNREDVTDTQYF
.	TRBV28	TRBJ1-1	once	TGTGCCAGCAGGGGGGCCTTGGTGAACACTGAAGCTTTCTTT	CASRGALVNTEAFF
.	TRBV27	TRBJ1-2	.	TGTGCCAGCAGTTTAACGCAGGGCTATGGCTACACCTTC	CASSLTQGYGYTF
TRBD1	TRBV19	TRBJ1-1	.	TGTGCCAGTAGTACGAAAACGGGACAGGGGGCGGGTGAAGCTTTCTTT	CASSTKTGQGAGEAFF
TRBD2	TRBV4-3	TRBJ2-3	.	TGCGCCAGCAGCCAAGAAGCGGGAGCTTTAATGGATACGCAGTATTTT	CASSQEAGALMDTQYF
.	TRBV6-1	TRBJ2-1	.	TGTGCCAGCAGTGAGCCTAGAGGGCGGGTCGGGAGTGAGCAGTTCTTC	CASSEPRGRVGSEQFF
TRBD1	TRBV7-2	TRBJ1-2	.	TGTGCCAGCAGCTTCCAACAGGGGTCCTATGGCTACACCTTC	CASSFQQGSYGYTF
TRBD1	TRBV25-1	TRBJ1-2	.	TGTGCCAGCAGTGACGATGACAGGGGGCGTTATGGCTACACCTTC	CASSDDDRGRYGYTF
.	TRBV6-5	TRBJ1-1	.	TGTGCCAGCAGTTACAGGCCAGGCCTCCGGAACACTGAAGCTTTCTTT	CASSYRPGLRNTEAFF
.	TRBV5-1	TRBJ1-1	.	TGCGCCAGCAGCTTGGGCCCAGGGGAAGGGAGTGAAGCTTTCTTT	CASSLGPGEGSEAFF
.	TRBV28	TRBJ1-1	.	TGTGCCAGCACCAAACAGGGTAAGGGGACTGAAGCTTTCTTT	CASTKQGKGTEAFF
TRBD2	TRBV28	TRBJ2-4	.	TGTGCCAGCAGCCAGGCGGGAGCCATTCAGTACTTC	CASSQAGAIQYF
TRBD1	TRBV19	TRBJ2-5	.	TGTGCCAGTAGTATGAAGTTAACCAGGGGGCTGGAGACCCAGTACTTC	CASSMKLTRGLETQYF
.	TRBV10-3	TRBJ2-3	once	TGTGCCATCAGTGATGGGGCGCATCAATCAGATACGCAGTATTTT	CAISDGAHQSDTQYF
.	TRBV5-1	TRBJ2-3	.	TGCGCCAGCAGCTTGGCAGCAACAGATACGCAGTATTTT	CASSLAATDTQYF
.	TRBV9	TRBJ1-6	once	TGTGCCAGCAGCCCCAGCTCCTATAATTCACCCCTCCACTTT	CASSPSSYNSPLHF
.	TRBV7-3	TRBJ2-3	.	TGTGCCAGCAGCTTGGGGGGAGAGTGGGATACGCAGTATTTT	CASSLGGEWDTQYF
TRBD1	TRBV28	TRBJ1-2	.	TGTGCCAGCAGTTTATCCCTTACAGGGGTATGGCCAGTTACGGGCTATGGCTACACCTTC	CASSLSLTGVWPVTGYGYTF
TRBD1	TRBV27	TRBJ2-2	.	TGTGCCAGCACCTGGACAGGGGTGGCCGGGGAGCTGTTTTTT	CASTWTGVAGELFF
.	TRBV6-1	TRBJ1-2	.	TGTGCCAGCGCCCGGTCGATGGCCTATGGCTACACCTTC	CASARSMAYGYTF
TRBD1	TRBV5-4	TRBJ2-7	.	TGTGCCAGCAGCTTGGGGGAGGGACAGGGAACTAAAGAGCAGTACTTC	CASSLGEGQGTKEQYF
.	TRBV4-2	TRBJ2-1	.	TGTGCCAGCAGCTTTGGTCTACTAAACAATGAGCAGTTCTTC	CASSFGLLNNEQFF
TRBD1	TRBV29-1	TRBJ2-3	once	TGCAGCGTTGAACCGGGACAGGGCGCAGATACGCAGTATTTT	CSVEPGQGADTQYF
.	TRBV14	TRBJ2-5	.	TGTGCCAGCAGCCCACTGAGGGGACGGGAGACCCAGTACTTC	CASSPLRGRETQYF
.	TRBV2	TRBJ2-2	.	TGTGCCAGCAGGGCAGGGTCGGCCGGGGAGCTGTTTTTT	CASRAGSAGELFF
.	TRBV5-1	TRBJ2-2	once	TGCGCCAGCAGCTTGAATAGGATTAGGAACACCGGGGAGCTGTTTTTT	CASSLNRIRNTGELFF
.	TRBV7-2	TRBJ1-2	.	TGTGCCAGCACACCTTTTGTGGGGCTTAACTATGGCTACACCTTC	CASTPFVGLNYGYTF
TRBD2	TRBV2	TRBJ2-3	.	TGTGCCAGCAGCCCCGGGACTAGCGGGGGGGCGGCAGATACGCAGTATTTT	CASSPGTSGGAADTQYF
TRBD1	TRBV5-1	TRBJ1-1	.	TGCGCCAGCAGCTTGGCAACGGGACAGGGACGCACTGAAGCTTTCTTT	CASSLATGQGRTEAFF